This TCR beta chain was identified in a study of cytomegalovirus exposure and HLA in healthy donors. Study-level information: A preliminary data release comprised 80 million or so unique TCRs obtained from HLA-typed donors. Study observations and caveats: Cytomegalovirus status was reportedly diagnosed by the classifier with high specificity and sensitivity.

Germline-derived CDR1 and CDR2 are SGHTA and FQGNSA. Trimming cost V 5 bases and J 6 bases, with 8 bases left between them. The CDR3 is 12 amino acids. 60 Vbeta and 13 Jbeta primers were used in PCR. Authors' methods: Counted up in a later analysis, unique TCR beta chains came to roughly 80 million, with about 9.9 million shared. Generated by immunoSEQ multiplex PCR, the TCRdb table keeps only in-frame clones and is missing some. That table furnishes V, J and clone size, whereas the DNA furnished D and trimming. The data show fewer than 75,000 clones, about 81% seen once. Remarks on this clone: The antigen is undetermined.

Sequenced sample: PBMCs. The chain carries TRBV7-2 and TRBJ1-5; D call uncertain. The clonotype comes from a man between 65 and 85 years old in good health and CMV-seronegative. CDR3 DNA: TGTGCCAGCAGCCTAAGTACTCAGCCCCAGCATTTT. It translates to CASSLSTQPQHF.